This T cell receptor beta chain was found in a study of vaccination and CD4 T cells after COVID-19. Study information: The convalescents included six males and four females, and among them two were Hispanic while seven were Caucasian. Stimulation of the cells used overlapping spike peptide pools from SARS-CoV-2 and from the common cold coronaviruses HCoV-NL63, HCoV-OC43 and HCoV-229E.

Germline values: CDR1 LNHNV, CDR2 YYDKDF (reference sequence). Trimming shortened V by 0 bases and J by 4 bases, and 13 bases separated the two germline ends. This CDR3 contains 16 residues. The Oncomine TCR Beta short-read assay sequenced DNA from cultured CD4+ T cells. Investigators isolated genomic DNA from cultured CD4+ T cells. Each CDR3 protein is one row after TCRdb ran MiXCR on the PCR reads. The sample lists about 20,000 distinct CDR3 sequences; roughly 50% were seen once. Indicated treatment: roughly 10-day PBMC culture with coronavirus spike peptide pools or control peptides (ViraFEST assay). On this clonotype itself: Antigen: not known.

V usage is TRBV15 and J usage is TRBJ1-5; D remains ambiguous. The sample comprised CD4+ T cells from blood, cultured in vitro. This clonotype originated in a human donor who had recovered from COVID-19. CDR3 sequence: CATSRDRGRENQPQHF. The CDR3 coding sequence is TGTGCCACCAGCAGAGATCGTGGCAGAGAGAATCAGCCCCAGCATTTT.